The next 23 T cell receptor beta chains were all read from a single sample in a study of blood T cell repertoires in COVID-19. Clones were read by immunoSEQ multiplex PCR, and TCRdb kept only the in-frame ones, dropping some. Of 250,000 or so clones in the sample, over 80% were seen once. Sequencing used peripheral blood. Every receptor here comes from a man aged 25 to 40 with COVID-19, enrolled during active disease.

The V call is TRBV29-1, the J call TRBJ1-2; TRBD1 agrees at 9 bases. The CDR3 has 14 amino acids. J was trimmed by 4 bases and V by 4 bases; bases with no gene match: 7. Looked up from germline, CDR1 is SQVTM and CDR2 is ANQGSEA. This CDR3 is CSVAIQGAVYGYTF. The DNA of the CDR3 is TGCAGCGTTGCAATACAGGGGGCGGTCTATGGCTACACCTTC.

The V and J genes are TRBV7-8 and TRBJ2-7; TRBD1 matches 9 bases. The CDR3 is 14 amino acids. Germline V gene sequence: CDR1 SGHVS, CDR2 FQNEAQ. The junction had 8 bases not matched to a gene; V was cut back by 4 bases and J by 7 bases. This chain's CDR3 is CASSSDRGFREQYF. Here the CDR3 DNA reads TGTGCCAGCAGCTCCGACAGGGGGTTTCGGGAGCAGTACTTC.

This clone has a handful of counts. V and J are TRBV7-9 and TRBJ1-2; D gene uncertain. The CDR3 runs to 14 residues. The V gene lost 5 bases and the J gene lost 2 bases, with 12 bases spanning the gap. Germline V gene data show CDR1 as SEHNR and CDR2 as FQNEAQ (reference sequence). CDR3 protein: CASSLLASNYGYTF. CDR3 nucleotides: TGTGCCAGCAGCCTACTCGCCTCCAACTATGGCTACACCTTC. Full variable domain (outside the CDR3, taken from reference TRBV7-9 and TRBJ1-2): DTGVSQNPRHKITKRGQNVTFRCDPISEHNRLYWYRQTLGQGPEFLTYFQNEAQLEKSRLLSDRFSAERPKGSFSTLEIQRTEQGDSAMYLCASSLLASNYGYTFGSGTRLTVV.

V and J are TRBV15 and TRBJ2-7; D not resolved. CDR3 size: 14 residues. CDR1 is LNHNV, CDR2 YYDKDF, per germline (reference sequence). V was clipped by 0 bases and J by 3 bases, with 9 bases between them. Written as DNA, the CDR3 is TGTGCCACCAGCAGAGATCTCATAGACTACGAGCAGTACTTC. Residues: CATSRDLIDYEQYF. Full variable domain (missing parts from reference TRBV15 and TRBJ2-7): DAMVIQNPRYQVTQFGKPVTLSCSQTLNHNVMYWYQQKSSQAPKLLFHYYDKDFNNEADTPDNFQSRRPNTSFCFLDIRSPGLGDTAMYLCATSRDLIDYEQYFGPGTRLTVT.

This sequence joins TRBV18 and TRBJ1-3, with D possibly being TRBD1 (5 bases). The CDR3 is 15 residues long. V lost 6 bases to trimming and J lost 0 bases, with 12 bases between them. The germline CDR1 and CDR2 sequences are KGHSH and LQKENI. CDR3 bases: TGTGCCAGCTCGTTGGGACTGGGCTCTGGAAACACCATATATTTT. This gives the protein CASSLGLGSGNTIYF.

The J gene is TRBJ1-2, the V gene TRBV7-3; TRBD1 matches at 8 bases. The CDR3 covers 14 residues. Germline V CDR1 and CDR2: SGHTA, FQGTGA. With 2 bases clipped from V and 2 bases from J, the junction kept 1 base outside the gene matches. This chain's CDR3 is CASSLAGGNYGYTF. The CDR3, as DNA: TGTGCCAGCAGCTTAGCAGGGGGCAACTATGGCTACACCTTC.

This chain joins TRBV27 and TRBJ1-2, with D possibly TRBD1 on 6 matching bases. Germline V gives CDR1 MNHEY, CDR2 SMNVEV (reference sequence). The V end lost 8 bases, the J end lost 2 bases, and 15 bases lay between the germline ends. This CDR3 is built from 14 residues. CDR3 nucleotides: TGTGCCAGCGTCACAGGGAAGGGGAACTATGGCTACACCTTC. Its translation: CASVTGKGNYGYTF.

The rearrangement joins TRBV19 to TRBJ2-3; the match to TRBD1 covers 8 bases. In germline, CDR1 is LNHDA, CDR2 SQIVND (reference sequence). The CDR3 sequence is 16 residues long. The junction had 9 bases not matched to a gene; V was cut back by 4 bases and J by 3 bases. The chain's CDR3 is CASSNGQGLGTDTQYF. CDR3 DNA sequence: TGTGCCAGTAGTAATGGACAGGGCCTAGGGACAGATACGCAGTATTTT.

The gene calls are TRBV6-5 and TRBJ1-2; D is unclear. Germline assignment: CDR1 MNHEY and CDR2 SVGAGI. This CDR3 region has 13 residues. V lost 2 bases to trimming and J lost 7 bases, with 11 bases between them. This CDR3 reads CASSYGRGGGYTF. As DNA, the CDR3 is TGTGCCAGCAGTTACGGACGAGGAGGTGGCTACACCTTC.

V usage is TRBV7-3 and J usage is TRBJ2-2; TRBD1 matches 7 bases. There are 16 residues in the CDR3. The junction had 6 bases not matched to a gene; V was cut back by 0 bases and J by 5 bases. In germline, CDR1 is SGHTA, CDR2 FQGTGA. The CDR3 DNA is TGTGCCAGCAGCTTAACAAGGGACAGTAAAACCGGGGAGCTGTTTTTT. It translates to CASSLTRDSKTGELFF.

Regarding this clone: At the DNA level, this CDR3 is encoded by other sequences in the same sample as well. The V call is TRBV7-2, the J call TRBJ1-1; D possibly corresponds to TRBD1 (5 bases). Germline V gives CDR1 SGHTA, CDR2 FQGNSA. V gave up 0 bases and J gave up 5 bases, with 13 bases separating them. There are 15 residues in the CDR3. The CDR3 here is CASSLAGQGGTEAFF. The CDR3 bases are TGTGCCAGCAGCTTAGCGGGGCAGGGAGGTACTGAAGCTTTCTTT.

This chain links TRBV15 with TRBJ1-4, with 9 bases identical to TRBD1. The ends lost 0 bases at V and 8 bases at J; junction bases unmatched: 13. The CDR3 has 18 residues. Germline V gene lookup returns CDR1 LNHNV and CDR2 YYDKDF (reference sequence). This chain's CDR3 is CATSRDRLLDRGREKLFF. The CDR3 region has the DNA TGTGCCACCAGCAGAGATCGGCTATTGGACAGGGGAAGAGAAAAACTGTTTTTT.

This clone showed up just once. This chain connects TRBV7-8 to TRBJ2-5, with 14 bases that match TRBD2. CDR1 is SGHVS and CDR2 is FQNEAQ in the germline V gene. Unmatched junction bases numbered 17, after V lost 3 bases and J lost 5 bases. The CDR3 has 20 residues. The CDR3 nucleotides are TGTGCCAGCAGCTTCATCTTCAAGGGACTAGCGGGGGACTTTTTCGAGACCCAGTACTTC. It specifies CASSFIFKGLAGDFFETQYF.

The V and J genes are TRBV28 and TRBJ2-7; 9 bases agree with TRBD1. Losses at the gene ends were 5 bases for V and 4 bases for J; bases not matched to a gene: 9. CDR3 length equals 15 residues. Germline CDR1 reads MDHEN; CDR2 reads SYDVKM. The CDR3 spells CASSPITGGIYEQYF. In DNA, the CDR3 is TGTGCCAGCAGTCCGATTACAGGGGGCATATACGAGCAGTACTTC.

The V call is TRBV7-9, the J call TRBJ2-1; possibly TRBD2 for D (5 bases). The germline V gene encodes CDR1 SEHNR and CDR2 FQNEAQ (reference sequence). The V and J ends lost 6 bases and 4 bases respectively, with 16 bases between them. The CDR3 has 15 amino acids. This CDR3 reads CASSPPGMIYNEQFF. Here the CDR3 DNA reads TGTGCCAGCAGTCCACCGGGGATGATTTACAATGAGCAGTTCTTC.

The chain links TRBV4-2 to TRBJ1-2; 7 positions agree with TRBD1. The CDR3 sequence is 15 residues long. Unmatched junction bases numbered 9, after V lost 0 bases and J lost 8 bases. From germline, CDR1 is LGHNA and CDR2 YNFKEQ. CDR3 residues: CASSQDGYRGGGYTF. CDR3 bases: TGTGCCAGCAGCCAAGACGGGTACAGGGGTGGCGGCTACACCTTC.

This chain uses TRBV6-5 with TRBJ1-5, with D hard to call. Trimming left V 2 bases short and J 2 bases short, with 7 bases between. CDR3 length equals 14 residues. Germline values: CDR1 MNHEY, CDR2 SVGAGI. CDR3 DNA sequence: TGTGCCAGCAGTTACAGCGAGGGCAATCAGCCCCAGCATTTT. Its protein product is CASSYSEGNQPQHF.

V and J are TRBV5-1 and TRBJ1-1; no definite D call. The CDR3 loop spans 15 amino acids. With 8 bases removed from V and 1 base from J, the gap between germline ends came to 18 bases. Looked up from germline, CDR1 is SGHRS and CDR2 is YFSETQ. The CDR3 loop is CASRRKGETNTEAFF. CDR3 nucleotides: TGCGCCAGTAGACGAAAGGGAGAGACGAACACTGAAGCTTTCTTT.

The CDR3 here is CASSYSSSGSPRRSYEQYF. The CDR3 nucleotides read TGTGCCAGCAGTTACTCGAGTAGCGGGAGTCCCCGTAGGTCCTACGAGCAGTACTTC. The genes are TRBV6-2 or TRBV6-3 and TRBJ2-7, with 9 bases aligning to TRBD2. CDR3 length equals 19 residues. Trimming took 0 bases from V and 1 from J; bases not matched to a gene: 13. CDR1 is MNHEY, CDR2 SVGEGT, per germline.

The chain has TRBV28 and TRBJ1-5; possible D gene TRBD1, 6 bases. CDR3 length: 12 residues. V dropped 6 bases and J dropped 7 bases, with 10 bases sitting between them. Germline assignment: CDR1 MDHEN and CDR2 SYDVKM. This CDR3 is CASRLTGQPQHF. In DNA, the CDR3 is TGTGCCAGCAGGTTGACAGGACAGCCCCAGCATTTT.

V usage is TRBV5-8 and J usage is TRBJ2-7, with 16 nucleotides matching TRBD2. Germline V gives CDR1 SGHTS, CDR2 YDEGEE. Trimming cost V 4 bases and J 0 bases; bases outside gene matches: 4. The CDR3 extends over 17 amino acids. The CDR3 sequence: CASSVGLAGGPSYEQYF. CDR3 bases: TGTGCCAGCAGCGTGGGACTAGCGGGAGGGCCCTCCTACGAGCAGTACTTC.

The CDR3 coding sequence is TGCGCCAGCAGCCAAAACAGGGGAGGAACTGAAGCTTTCTTT. It encodes CASSQNRGGTEAFF. The chain employs TRBV4-1 and TRBJ1-1; 7 nucleotides line up with TRBD1. The CDR3 length is 14 residues. Germline V gives CDR1 MGHRA, CDR2 YSYEKL. J gave up 5 bases and V 2 bases, and 5 bases lay outside the gene matches.

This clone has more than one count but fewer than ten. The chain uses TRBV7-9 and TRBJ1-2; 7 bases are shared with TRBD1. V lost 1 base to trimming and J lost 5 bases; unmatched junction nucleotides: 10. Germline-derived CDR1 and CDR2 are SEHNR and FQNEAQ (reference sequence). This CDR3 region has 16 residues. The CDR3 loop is CASSLGQGLDQYGYTF. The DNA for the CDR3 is TGTGCCAGCAGCTTAGGACAGGGATTGGACCAATATGGCTACACCTTC.